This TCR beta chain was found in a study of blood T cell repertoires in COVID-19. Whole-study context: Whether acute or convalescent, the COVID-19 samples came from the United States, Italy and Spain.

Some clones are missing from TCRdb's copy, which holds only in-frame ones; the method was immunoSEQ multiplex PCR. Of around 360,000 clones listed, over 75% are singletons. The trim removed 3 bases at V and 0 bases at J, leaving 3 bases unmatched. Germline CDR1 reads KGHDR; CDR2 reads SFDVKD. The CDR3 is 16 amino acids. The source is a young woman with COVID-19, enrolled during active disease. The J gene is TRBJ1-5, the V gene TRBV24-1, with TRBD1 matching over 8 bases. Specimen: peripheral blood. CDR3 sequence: CATSDPQGASNQPQHF. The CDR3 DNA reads TGTGCCACCAGTGATCCCCAGGGGGCTAGCAATCAGCCCCAGCATTTT.